The present T cell receptor (beta chain) was sequenced within a study of identical twins. Notes on the study in general: Conclusions relied on cross-sectional statistical analysis, not following the same donors. Memory repertoires showed no such pattern, whereas abundant cord blood beta clonotypes carried fewer insertions. Twins' surplus sharing was weaker for beta out-of-frame sequences.

Template switching added a universal primer site; cDNA carried unique molecular identifiers. TCRdb re-derived calls from the 5' RACE reads in MiXCR, one entry per CDR3 protein. The sample lists 1.5 million to 2 million distinct CDR3 sequences, less than 35% occurring once. The sample holds a few counts of this clonotype. Its antigen is as yet unknown. Germline lookup yields CDR1 ENHRY and CDR2 SYGVKD. CDR3 length equals 16 residues. J gave up 1 base and V 1 base, and 6 bases lay outside the gene matches. This chain links TRBV10-3 with TRBJ2-7; 8 bases match TRBD2. Sequencing was carried out using cord blood. The receptor comes from a newborn girl in good health. CDR3: CAISEYIGGASYEQYF. In DNA form, the CDR3 reads TGTGCCATCAGTGAGTATATCGGGGGGGCGTCCTACGAGCAGTACTTC.